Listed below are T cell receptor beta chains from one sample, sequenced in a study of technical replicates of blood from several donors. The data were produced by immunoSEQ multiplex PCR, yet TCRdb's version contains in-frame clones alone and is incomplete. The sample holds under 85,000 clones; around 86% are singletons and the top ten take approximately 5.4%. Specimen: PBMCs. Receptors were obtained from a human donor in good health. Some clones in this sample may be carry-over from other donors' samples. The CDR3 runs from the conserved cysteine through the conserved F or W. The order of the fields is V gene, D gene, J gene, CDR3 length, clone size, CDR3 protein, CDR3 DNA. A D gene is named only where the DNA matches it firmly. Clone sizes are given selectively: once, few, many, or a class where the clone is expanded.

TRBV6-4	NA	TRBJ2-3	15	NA	CASSDTSGGQDTQYF	TGTGCCAGCAGTGACACAAGCGGTGGACAGGATACGCAGTATTTT
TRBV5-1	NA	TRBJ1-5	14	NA	CASSLGDTGQPQHF	TGCGCCAGCAGCTTAGGGGACACAGGCCAGCCCCAGCATTTT
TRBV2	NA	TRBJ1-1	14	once	CATQGQGSSFEAFF	TGTGCCACCCAGGGGCAGGGGTCGAGCTTTGAAGCTTTCTTT
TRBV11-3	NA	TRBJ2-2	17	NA	CASSTHRGTRGTGELFF	TGTGCCAGCAGTACCCACCGCGGGACCCGAGGAACCGGGGAGCTGTTTTTT
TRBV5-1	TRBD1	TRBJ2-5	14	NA	CASSLGQGVETQYF	TGCGCCAGCAGTTTGGGACAGGGGGTAGAGACCCAGTACTTC
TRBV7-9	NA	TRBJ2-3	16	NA	CASSRELPRKADTQYF	TGTGCCAGCAGCCGCGAACTACCCCGAAAGGCAGATACGCAGTATTTT
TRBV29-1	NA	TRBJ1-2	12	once	CSVGGRVVGYTF	TGCAGCGTTGGAGGGCGCGTGGTCGGCTACACCTTC
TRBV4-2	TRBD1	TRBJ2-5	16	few	CASSQGGVGGVETQYF	TGTGCCAGCAGCCAAGGAGGGGTAGGGGGCGTAGAGACCCAGTACTTC
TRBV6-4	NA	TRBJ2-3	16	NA	CASSARGAEPTDTQYF	TGTGCCAGCAGTGCCCGTGGAGCAGAGCCCACAGATACGCAGTATTTT
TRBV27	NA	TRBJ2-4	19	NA	CASSLSWRLSQGGGNIQYF	TGTGCCAGCAGTTTATCGTGGAGGCTAAGCCAGGGAGGGGGAAACATTCAGTACTTC
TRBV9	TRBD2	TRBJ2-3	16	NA	CASSTGLAVSTDTQYF	TGTGCCAGCAGCACGGGACTAGCGGTTAGCACAGATACGCAGTATTTT